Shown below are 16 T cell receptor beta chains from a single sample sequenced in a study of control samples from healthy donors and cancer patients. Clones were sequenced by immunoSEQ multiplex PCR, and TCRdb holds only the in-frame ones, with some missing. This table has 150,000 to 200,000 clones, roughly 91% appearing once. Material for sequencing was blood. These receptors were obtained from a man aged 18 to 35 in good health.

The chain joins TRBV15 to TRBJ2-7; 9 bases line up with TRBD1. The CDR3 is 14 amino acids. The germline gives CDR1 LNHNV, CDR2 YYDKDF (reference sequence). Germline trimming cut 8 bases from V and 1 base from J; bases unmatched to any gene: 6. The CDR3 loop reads CATRRDRVSYEQYF. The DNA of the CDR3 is TGTGCCACCCGACGGGACAGGGTGTCCTACGAGCAGTACTTC. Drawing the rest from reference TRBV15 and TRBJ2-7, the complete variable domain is DAMVIQNPRYQVTQFGKPVTLSCSQTLNHNVMYWYQQKSSQAPKLLFHYYDKDFNNEADTPDNFQSRRPNTSFCFLDIRSPGLGDTAMYLCATRRDRVSYEQYFGPGTRLTVT.

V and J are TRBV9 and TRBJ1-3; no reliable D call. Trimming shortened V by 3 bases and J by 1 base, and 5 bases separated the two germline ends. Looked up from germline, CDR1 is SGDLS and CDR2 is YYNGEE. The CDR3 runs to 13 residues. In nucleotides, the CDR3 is TGTGCCAGCAGCGCCAATTCTGGAAACACCATATATTTT. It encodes CASSANSGNTIYF.

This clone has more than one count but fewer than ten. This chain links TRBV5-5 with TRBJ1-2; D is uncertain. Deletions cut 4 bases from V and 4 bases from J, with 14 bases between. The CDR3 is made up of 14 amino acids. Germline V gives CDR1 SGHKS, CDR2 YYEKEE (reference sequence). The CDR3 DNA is TGTGCCAGCAGCCCATCAAGGGCGGGCTATGGCTACACCTTC. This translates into CASSPSRAGYGYTF.

Written as DNA, the CDR3 is TGTGCCAGCAGCCAAGATCTTGGGGGGAGCTCCTACAATGAGCAGTTCTTC. It yields the protein CASSQDLGGSSYNEQFF. This chain joins TRBV3-1 (or the pseudogene TRBV3-2) and TRBJ2-1, with D possibly being TRBD2 (6 bases). V dropped 0 bases and J dropped 0 bases, with 12 bases sitting between them. This CDR3 is 17 amino acids long. The germline CDR1 and CDR2 sequences are LGHDT and YNNKEL (reference sequence).

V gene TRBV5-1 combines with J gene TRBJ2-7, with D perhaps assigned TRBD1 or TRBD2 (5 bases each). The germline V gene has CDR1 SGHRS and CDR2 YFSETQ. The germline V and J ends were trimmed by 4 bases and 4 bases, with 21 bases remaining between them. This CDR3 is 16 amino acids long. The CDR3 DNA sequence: TGCGCCAGCAGCATTGGGGCCTTGAGCGGCGAATACGAGCAGTACTTC. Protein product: CASSIGALSGEYEQYF.

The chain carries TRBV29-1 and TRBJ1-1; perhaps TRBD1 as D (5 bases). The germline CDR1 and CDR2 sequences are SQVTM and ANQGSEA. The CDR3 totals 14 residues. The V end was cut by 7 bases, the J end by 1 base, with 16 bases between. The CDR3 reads CSAGGRDSNTEAFF. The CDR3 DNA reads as TGCAGCGCGGGGGGGAGGGATTCGAACACTGAAGCTTTCTTT.

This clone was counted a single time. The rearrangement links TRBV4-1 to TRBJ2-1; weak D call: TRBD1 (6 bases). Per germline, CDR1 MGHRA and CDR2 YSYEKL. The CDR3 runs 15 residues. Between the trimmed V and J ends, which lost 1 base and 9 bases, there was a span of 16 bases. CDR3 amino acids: CASSQGDTRPLEQFF. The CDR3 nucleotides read TGCGCCAGCAGCCAAGGGGACACTAGACCACTTGAGCAGTTCTTC.

CDR3 sequence reads: CASTPTSDTDTQYF. CDR3 sequence (DNA): TGTGCCAGCACACCGACTAGCGACACAGATACGCAGTATTTT. This chain joins TRBV9 and TRBJ2-3; 8 positions match TRBD2. V was clipped by 6 bases and J by 2 bases; unmatched bases: 5. CDR1 SGDLS and CDR2 YYNGEE come from the germline V gene. The CDR3 runs 14 residues.

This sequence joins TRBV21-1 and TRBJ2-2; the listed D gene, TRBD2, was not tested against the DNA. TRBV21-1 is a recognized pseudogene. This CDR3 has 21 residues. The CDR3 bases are TGTGCCAGCAGCTCCCGAAACGTCTTTAAGGTAGTGACGGGGGACACCGGGGAGCTGTTTTTT. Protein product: CASSSRNVFKVVTGDTGELFF.

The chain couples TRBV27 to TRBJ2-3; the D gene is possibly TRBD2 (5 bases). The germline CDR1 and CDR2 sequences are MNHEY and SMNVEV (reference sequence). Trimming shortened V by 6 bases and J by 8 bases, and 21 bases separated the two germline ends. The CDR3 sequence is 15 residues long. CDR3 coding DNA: TGTGCCAGCAGAACACTTACTAGTGGAGTAGGTACGCAGTATTTT. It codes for CASRTLTSGVGTQYF.

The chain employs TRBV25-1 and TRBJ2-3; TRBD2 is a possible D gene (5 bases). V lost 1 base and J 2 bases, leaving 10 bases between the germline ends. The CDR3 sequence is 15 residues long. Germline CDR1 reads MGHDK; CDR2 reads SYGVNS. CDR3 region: CASSELWENTDTQYF. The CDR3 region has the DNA TGTGCCAGCAGTGAATTGTGGGAGAACACAGATACGCAGTATTTT.

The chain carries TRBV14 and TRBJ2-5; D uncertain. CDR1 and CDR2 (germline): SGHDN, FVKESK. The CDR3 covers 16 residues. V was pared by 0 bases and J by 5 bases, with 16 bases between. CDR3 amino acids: CASSQDFFRSEETQYF. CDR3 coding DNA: TGTGCCAGCAGCCAAGATTTCTTCAGGTCTGAGGAGACCCAGTACTTC.

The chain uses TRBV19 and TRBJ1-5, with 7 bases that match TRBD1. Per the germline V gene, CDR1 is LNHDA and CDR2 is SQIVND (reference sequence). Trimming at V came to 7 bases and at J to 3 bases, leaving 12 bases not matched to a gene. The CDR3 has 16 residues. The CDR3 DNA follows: TGTGCCAGTACCTCCCTCACAGGGGTGTTCAATCAGCCCCAGCATTTT. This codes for CASTSLTGVFNQPQHF. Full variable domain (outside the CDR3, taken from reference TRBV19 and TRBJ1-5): DGGITQSPKYLFRKEGQNVTLSCEQNLNHDAMYWYRQDPGQGLRLIYYSQIVNDFQKGDIAEGYSVSREKKESFPLTVTSAQKNPTAFYLCASTSLTGVFNQPQHFGDGTRLSIL.

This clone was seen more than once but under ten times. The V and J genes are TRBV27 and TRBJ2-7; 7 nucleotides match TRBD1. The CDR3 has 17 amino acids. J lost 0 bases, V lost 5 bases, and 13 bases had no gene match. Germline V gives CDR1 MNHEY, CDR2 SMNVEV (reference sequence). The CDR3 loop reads CASSKAHTGVGSYEQYF. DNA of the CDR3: TGTGCCAGCAGTAAAGCTCATACAGGGGTCGGCTCCTACGAGCAGTACTTC.

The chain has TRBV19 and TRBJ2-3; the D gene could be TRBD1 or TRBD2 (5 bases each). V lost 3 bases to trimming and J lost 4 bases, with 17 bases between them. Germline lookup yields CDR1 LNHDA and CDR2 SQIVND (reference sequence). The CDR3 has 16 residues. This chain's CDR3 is CASSIKRGWPADTQYF. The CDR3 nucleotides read TGTGCCAGTAGTATTAAACGGGGCTGGCCCGCAGATACGCAGTATTTT.

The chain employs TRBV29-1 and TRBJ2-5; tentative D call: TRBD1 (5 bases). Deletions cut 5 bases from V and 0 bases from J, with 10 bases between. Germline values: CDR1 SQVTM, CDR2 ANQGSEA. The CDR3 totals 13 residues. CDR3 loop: CSVSQGNQETQYF. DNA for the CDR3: TGCAGCGTTTCCCAGGGAAACCAAGAGACCCAGTACTTC.